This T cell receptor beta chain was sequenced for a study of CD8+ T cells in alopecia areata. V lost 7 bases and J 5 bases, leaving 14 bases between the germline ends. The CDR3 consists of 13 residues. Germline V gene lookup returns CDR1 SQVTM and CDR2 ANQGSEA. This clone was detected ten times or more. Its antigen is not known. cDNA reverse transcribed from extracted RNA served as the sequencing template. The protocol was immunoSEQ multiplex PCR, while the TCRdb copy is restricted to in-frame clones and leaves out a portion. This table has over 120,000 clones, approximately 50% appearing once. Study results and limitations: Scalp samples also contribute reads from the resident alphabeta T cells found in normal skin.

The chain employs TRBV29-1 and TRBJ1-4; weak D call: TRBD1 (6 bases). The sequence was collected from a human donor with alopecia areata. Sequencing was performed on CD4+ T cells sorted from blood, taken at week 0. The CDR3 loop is CSAFGGANEKLFF. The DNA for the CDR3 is TGCAGCGCGTTCGGGGGGGCGAATGAAAAACTGTTTTTT.